These T cell receptor beta chains were read from a single sample in a study of identifying expanded T cells in peripheral blood. TCRdb keeps only in-frame clones here, not all; method: immunoSEQ multiplex PCR. The sample shows around 120,000 clones, around 89% of them seen only once. Sequenced: blood. The receptors derive from a person aged 18-70 years in good health. The CDR3 runs from the conserved cysteine through the conserved F or W. Each record gives: V gene, J gene, D gene, clone size, CDR3 DNA, CDR3 protein. The D gene is left open where the match is weak. The listing skips clone size in some rows; elsewhere it reads once, few, many or a size class.

>TRBV5-1|TRBJ1-4|TRBD1|NA
TGCGCCAGCAGGGCCGGGACAGCTAATGAAAAACTGTTTTTT
CASRAGTANEKLFF
>TRBV10-3|TRBJ2-7|NA|NA
TGTGCCATCACGGGGGCGGGGGGGACAGGGGCCTACGAGCAGTACTTC
CAITGAGGTGAYEQYF
>TRBV15|TRBJ2-6|NA|NA
TGTGCCACCAGCAGAGTTCGTTGGGAAGGTGGTGGGGCCAACGTCCTGACTTTC
CATSRVRWEGGGANVLTF
>TRBV28|TRBJ2-7|NA|once
TGTGCCAGCAGTTTAGTAGCCCCCTACGAGCAGTACTTC
CASSLVAPYEQYF
>TRBV7-2|TRBJ2-3|NA|NA
TGTGCCAGCAGTCCCCCGGGTGATACGCAGTATTTT
CASSPPGDTQYF
>TRBV10-3|TRBJ1-1|TRBD1|NA
TGTGCCATCAGTGTGGGACAGGGGGCGAACACTGAAGCTTTCTTT
CAISVGQGANTEAFF
>TRBV4-2|TRBJ2-3|TRBD2|NA
TGTGCCAGCAGCCTTACCCTTAGCGGGTCTAGCACAGATACGCAGTATTTT
CASSLTLSGSSTDTQYF
>TRBV6-1|TRBJ1-2|NA|NA
TGTGCCACCCGCTCGGCCCAGAACTATGGCTACACCTTC
CATRSAQNYGYTF
>TRBV6-1|TRBJ2-1|TRBD2|NA
TGTGCCAGCAGTGTTCCCGGATCTAGCGGGGGGAGAGAGCAGTTCTTC
CASSVPGSSGGREQFF
>TRBV10-3|TRBJ2-5|TRBD2|NA
TGTGCCATCAGGCCCGGACTAGCGGGGGGGAGAGAGACCCAGTACTTC
CAIRPGLAGGRETQYF
>TRBV29-1|TRBJ2-1|TRBD1|NA
TGCAGCGTTGAAGGCTGGACAGGGCTCGAAATCTCCTACAATGAGCAGTTCTTC
CSVEGWTGLEISYNEQFF
>TRBV7-2|TRBJ2-3|NA|NA
TGTGCCAGCAGAGCAACTAGCACAGATACGCAGTATTTT
CASRATSTDTQYF
>TRBV7-2|TRBJ1-6|NA|NA
TGTGCCAGCAGCTTAGACAGGGACCGCTTTTCACCCCTCCACTTT
CASSLDRDRFSPLHF
>TRBV2|TRBJ1-1|TRBD1|NA
TGTGCCAACCCGAATCCGGGACAGGGCAACACTGAAGCTTTCTTT
CANPNPGQGNTEAFF
>TRBV30|TRBJ1-6|TRBD1|NA
TGTGCCTGGAGCCCACTCGGGACAGAGAATTCACCCCTCCACTTT
CAWSPLGTENSPLHF
>TRBV9|TRBJ2-3|TRBD2|medium-sized
TGTGCCAGCAGCGTGAGCGGGGAGCACACAGATACGCAGTATTTT
CASSVSGEHTDTQYF
>TRBV4-2|TRBJ2-1|NA|NA
TGTGCCAGCAGCCAGGGACCGGACCTAAATGAGCAGTTCTTC
CASSQGPDLNEQFF
>TRBV7-6|TRBJ2-1|TRBD2|NA
TGTGCCAGCAGCTCCCCCGAAGGACTAGTCGGACCCAATGAGCAGTTCTTC
CASSSPEGLVGPNEQFF
>TRBV5-4|TRBJ1-2|NA|NA
TGTGCCAGCAGCTTGGGGGGCCGGTTACTAGACGGCTACACCTTC
CASSLGGRLLDGYTF
>TRBV6-1|TRBJ1-2|NA|NA
TGTGCCAGCAGTGAAGACCGGGCCTATGGCTACACCTTC
CASSEDRAYGYTF
>TRBV2|TRBJ1-5|NA|NA
TGTGCCAGCAGTGAAGGGTTGCAGGGCCGGAATCAGCCCCAGCATTTT
CASSEGLQGRNQPQHF
>TRBV6-1|TRBJ2-7|NA|NA
TGTGCCAGCAGCCTTCAGGGATTCGGACCCTCCGAGCAGTACTTC
CASSLQGFGPSEQYF
>TRBV27|TRBJ2-1|TRBD1|NA
TGTGCCAGCAGTTCCGGACAGGGGACTCGCAATGAGCAGTTCTTC
CASSSGQGTRNEQFF
>TRBV9|TRBJ2-7|NA|NA
TGTGCCAGCAGCGTAGCGGGGCTTTCCTCCTACGAGCAGTACTTC
CASSVAGLSSYEQYF
>TRBV10-3|TRBJ1-2|NA|NA
TGTGCCATCAGTGAGTCGGGGGGGATCGCTAACTATGGCTACACCTTC
CAISESGGIANYGYTF
>TRBV7-2|TRBJ2-6|NA|NA
TGTGCCAGCAGCGCGCGATCTGGGGCCAACGTCCTGACTTTC
CASSARSGANVLTF
>TRBV6-6|TRBJ1-2|NA|NA
TGTGCCAGCAGTTACTCGAGTCGCCAGAATCATGGCTACACCTTC
CASSYSSRQNHGYTF
>TRBV7-9|TRBJ1-6|TRBD1|NA
TGTGCCAGCAGCTTAAGGTTCCGGGACAGGGGTAATTCACCCCTCCACTTT
CASSLRFRDRGNSPLHF
>TRBV7-9|TRBJ1-4|NA|NA
TGTGCCAGCAGCTTTGTTGGTTTGCCCAGTCAAAAACTGTTTTTT
CASSFVGLPSQKLFF